This T cell receptor beta chain was identified in a study of cytomegalovirus exposure and HLA in healthy donors. Overall study results and limits: Rates of TCR association differed by HLA locus in a later analysis, with DRB1 highest and HLA-C lowest. Presence/absence analyses treated sequencing depth as roughly uniform across donors.

Both 60 Vbeta primers and 13 Jbeta primers went into the PCR. Some clones are missing from TCRdb's copy, which holds only in-frame ones; the method was immunoSEQ multiplex PCR. The profile covers more than 85,000 clones, with roughly 80% appearing a single time and roughly 9.2% taken by the ten largest. On this clone: Its antigen is not identified.

Germline loops: CDR1 SNHLY, CDR2 FYNNEI. V trimming: 5 bases; J trimming: 3 bases; junction bases outside the gene matches: 8. This CDR3 has 15 residues. This receptor was taken from a woman aged 35 to 49 in good health and CMV-seropositive. Sequencing was carried out using PBMCs. The chain carries TRBV2 and TRBJ2-5; TRBD1 agrees at 8 bases. CDR3 loop: CASSLAGTGEETQYF. The CDR3 bases are TGTGCCAGCAGTTTAGCCGGGACAGGAGAAGAGACCCAGTACTTC.